This T cell receptor (beta chain) is from a study of OX40 agonist ivuxolimab in advanced cancers. Study-wide background: Males comprised 70% to 85% of the group, whose mean age was about 61 years (range 23 to 79). The eligibility criteria allowed prior anti-PD-1, anti-PD-L1 or anti-CTLA-4 therapy, and 30% to 40% had some. Study-wide findings and caveats: Some of the lowest clonal expansion was seen in partial responders at 0.1-3.0 mg/kg. The antigen specificity of the peripheral T cells (those that were expanded) was not determined.

On this clone itself: What it binds is not known.

Germline assignment: CDR1 MGHRA and CDR2 YSYEKL. V lost 3 bases, J lost 0 bases, and 12 bases lay in between. The CDR3 consists of 17 residues. The repertoire was sequenced with immunoSEQ multiplex PCR; TCRdb's copy has only in-frame clones and lacks some. The sample contains 60,000 to 90,000 clones, about 86% of which appear only once. This receptor was taken from an adult with an advanced solid tumor such as melanoma, head and neck, liver or kidney cancer. The chain combines TRBV4-1 with TRBJ1-6, with no clear D. This specimen was CD4+ or CD8+ T cells sorted from blood, taken in a trial of the OX40 agonist ivuxolimab. Written as DNA, the CDR3 is TGCGCCAGCAGCCAGGTGGACCTCTTCTCCTATAATTCACCCCTCCACTTT. Translated, it gives CASSQVDLFSYNSPLHF.